This T cell receptor (beta chain) was sequenced for a study of STAT5B mutations in CD4+ large granular lymphocyte leukemia. The assay was immunoSEQ multiplex PCR, and TCRdb's table has in-frame clones only and misses some. The data show about 19,000 clones, with approximately 88% seen just once and roughly 13% held by the top ten. Buffy coats from healthy blood donors served as controls. The germline gives CDR1 SGHTA, CDR2 FQGNSA. With V trimmed by 3 bases and J by 7 bases, 1 base remained unmatched. The CDR3 extends over 13 amino acids. V gene TRBV7-2 combines with J gene TRBJ2-7; 12 nucleotides agree with TRBD2. The source is a human donor in good health. The sequencing input was CD4+ T cells from blood buffy coats. The CDR3 DNA reads as TGTGCCAGCAGCTTCCTAGCGGGGGGGGAGCAGTACTTC. As protein: CASSFLAGGEQYF.